This T cell receptor beta chain emerged from a study of monozygotic twins with inflammatory bowel disease. Study-wide findings and caveats: There was no way to distinguish the different T cell subtypes. A lone strong IBD-associated signal or clonotype found no support. Similarity of repertoires did not differ between concordant and discordant twins, possibly from limited power.

Using eight separate reactions per sample, the authors generated cDNA. Reprocessing the 5' RACE reads, TCRdb reports a single entry for every CDR3 protein and omits DNA. This sample contains over 110,000 distinct CDR3 sequences. A remark on this clonotype: The antigen is unknown.

Germline values: CDR1 LGHDT, CDR2 YNNKEL (reference sequence). The CDR3 runs to 16 residues. The chain couples TRBV3-1 to TRBJ1-6; the D gene TCRdb calls, TRBD1, cannot be checked with no DNA. Sequencing input: blood. The receptor was isolated from a human donor with ulcerative colitis or Crohn's disease, or a healthy co-twin of an affected twin (not recorded which). CDR3 residues: CASSLTGKLYGAPLHF. Drawing the rest from reference TRBV3-1 and TRBJ1-6, the complete variable domain is DTAVSQTPKYLVTQMGNDKSIKCEQNLGHDTMYWYKQDSKKFLKIMFSYNNKELIINETVPNRFSPKSPDKAHLNLHINSLELGDSAVYFCASSLTGKLYGAPLHFGNGTRLTVT.